This TCR beta chain was recorded in a study of metastatic and nonmetastatic thyroid tumors. Across the whole study: Across peripheral blood and tumor or nodule tissue samples taken from malignant and benign thyroid patients, the repertoires were compared with one another. Study-wide results and limits: In blood and tumor, TCR beta diversity was reportedly significantly higher in malignant thyroid tumors than in benign nodules.

Each patient came to thyroid surgery without any prior treatment (of any kind). This clone was seen a few times. What it binds is not known. Using MiXCR, TCRdb re-called clones from the PCR reads. The repertoire consists of more than 65,000 clones, with more than 13% occurring once and the leading ten covering about 6.5%. Germline CDR1 KGHSH, CDR2 LQKENI. V was cut by 5 bases and J by 2 bases, with 8 bases left in between. This CDR3 comprises 13 residues. The V and J genes are TRBV18 and TRBJ2-3, with no clear D. The receptor's source is a male donor with papillary thyroid cancer or a benign thyroid nodule (not recorded which). Some clones in this sample may be carry-over from other donors' samples. The sequenced sample was blood. In nucleotides, the CDR3 is TGTGCCAGCTCAGTTCTAGACACAGATACGCAGTATTTT. It translates to CASSVLDTDTQYF.